The clone carrying this T cell receptor (beta chain) was seen a few times. The data derive from a study of Graves' ophthalmopathy and Graves' hyperthyroidism. Trimming stripped 3 bases from V and 5 bases from J, with 10 bases between. This CDR3 is 14 amino acids long. The study amplified TCR beta CDR3 regions using RNA transcripts. HTBI primers were used in a first-round RT-PCR, which preceded a second-round multiplex PCR. TCRdb re-called the multiplex PCR reads with MiXCR, one entry per CDR3 protein. The sample lists 170,000 or so distinct CDR3 sequences, 35% to 45% occurring once. This receptor was identified in a man aged 30-40 years with Graves' ophthalmopathy. The sequenced material came from peripheral blood. V is TRBV12-3 or TRBV12-4 and J is TRBJ2-2; maybe TRBD1 (6 bases). DNA for the CDR3: TGTGCCAGCAGTTTGGCAGGGGCAACCGGGGAGCTGTTTTTT. Its translation: CASSLAGATGELFF.